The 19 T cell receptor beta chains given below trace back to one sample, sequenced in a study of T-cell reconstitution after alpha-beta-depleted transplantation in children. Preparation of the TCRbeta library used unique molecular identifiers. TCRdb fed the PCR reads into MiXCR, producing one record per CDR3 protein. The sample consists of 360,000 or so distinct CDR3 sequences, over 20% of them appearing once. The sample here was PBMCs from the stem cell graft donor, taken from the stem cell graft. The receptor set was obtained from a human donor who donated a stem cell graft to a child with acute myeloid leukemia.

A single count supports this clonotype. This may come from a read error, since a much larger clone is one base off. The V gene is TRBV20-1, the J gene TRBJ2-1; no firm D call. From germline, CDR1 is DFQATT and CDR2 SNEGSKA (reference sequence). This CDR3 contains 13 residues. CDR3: CSAGRASYDEQFF. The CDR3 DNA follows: TGCAGTGCCGGACGGGCCTCCTACGATGAGCAGTTCTTC.

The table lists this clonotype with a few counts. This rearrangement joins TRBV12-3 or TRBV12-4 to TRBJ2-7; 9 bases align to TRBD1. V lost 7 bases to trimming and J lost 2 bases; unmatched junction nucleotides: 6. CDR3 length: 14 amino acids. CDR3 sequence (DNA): TGTGCCAGCACCACCGGGACAGGGACCTACGAGCAGTACTTC. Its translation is CASTTGTGTYEQYF.

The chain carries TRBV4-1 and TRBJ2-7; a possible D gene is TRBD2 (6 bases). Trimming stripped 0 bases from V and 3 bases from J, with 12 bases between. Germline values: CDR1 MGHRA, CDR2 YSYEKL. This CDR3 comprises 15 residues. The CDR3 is CASSQEHPSDYEQYF. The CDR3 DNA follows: TGCGCCAGCAGCCAAGAACATCCTAGCGACTACGAGCAGTACTTC.

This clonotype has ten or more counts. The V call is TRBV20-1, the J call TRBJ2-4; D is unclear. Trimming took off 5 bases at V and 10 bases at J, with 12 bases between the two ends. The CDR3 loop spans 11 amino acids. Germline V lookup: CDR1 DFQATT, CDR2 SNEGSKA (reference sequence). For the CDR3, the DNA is TGCAGTGCTGGAAAACAAGGAATTCAGTACTTC. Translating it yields CSAGKQGIQYF.

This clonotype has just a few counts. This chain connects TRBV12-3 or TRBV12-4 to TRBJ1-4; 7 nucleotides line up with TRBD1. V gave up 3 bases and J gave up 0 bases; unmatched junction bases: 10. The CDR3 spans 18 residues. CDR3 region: CASSFGQAYITTNEKLFF. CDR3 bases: TGTGCCAGCAGTTTCGGACAGGCTTATATTACAACTAATGAAAAACTGTTTTTT.

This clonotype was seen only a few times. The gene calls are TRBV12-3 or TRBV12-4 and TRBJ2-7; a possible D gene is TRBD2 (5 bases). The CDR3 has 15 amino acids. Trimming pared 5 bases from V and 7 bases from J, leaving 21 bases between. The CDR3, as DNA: TGTGCCAGCAGTCATTCTGGACTGGGGTGGAGGGAGCAGTACTTC. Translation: CASSHSGLGWREQYF.

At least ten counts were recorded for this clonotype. The CDR3: CSVDSSGSYNEQFF. The CDR3 DNA reads as TGCAGCGTTGACAGTAGCGGGAGCTACAATGAGCAGTTCTTC. The chain couples TRBV29-1 to TRBJ2-1; 9 bases align to TRBD2. V shed 3 bases and J 3 bases; nucleotides not matched to a gene: 3. This CDR3 region has 14 residues. Germline values: CDR1 SQVTM, CDR2 ANQGSEA.

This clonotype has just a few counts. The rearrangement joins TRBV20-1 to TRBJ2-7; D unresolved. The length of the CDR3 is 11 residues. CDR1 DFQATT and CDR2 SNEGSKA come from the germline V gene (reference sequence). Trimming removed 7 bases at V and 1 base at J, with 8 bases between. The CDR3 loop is CSGARSYEQYF. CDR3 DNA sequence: TGCAGTGGGGCCAGATCCTACGAGCAGTACTTC.

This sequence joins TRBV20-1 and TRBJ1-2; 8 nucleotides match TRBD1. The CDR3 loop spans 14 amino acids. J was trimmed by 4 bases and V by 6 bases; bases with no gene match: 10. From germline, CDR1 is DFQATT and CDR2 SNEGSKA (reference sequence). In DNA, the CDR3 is TGCAGTGCCAGAACAGGGGGAACTGGCTATGGCTACACCTTC. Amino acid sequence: CSARTGGTGYGYTF.

In DNA, the CDR3 is TGTGCCAGCAGCTTAGCGCTGACTAGATCTGTCGATACGCAGTATTTT. This encodes CASSLALTRSVDTQYF. This chain uses TRBV7-2 with TRBJ2-3, with D possibly being TRBD2 (6 bases). Trimming took off 0 bases at V and 6 bases at J, with 16 bases between the two ends. The CDR3 runs to 16 residues. Germline V gene sequence: CDR1 SGHTA, CDR2 FQGNSA.

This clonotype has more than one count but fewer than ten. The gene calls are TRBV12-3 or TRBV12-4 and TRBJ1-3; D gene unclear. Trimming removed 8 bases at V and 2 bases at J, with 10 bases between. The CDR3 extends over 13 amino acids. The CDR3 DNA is TGTGCCAGCCTTCTCTCCGCTGGAAACACCATATATTTT. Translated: CASLLSAGNTIYF.

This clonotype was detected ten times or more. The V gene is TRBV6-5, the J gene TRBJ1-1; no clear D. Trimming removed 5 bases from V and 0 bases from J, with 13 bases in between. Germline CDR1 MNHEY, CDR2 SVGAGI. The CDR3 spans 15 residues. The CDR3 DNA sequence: TGTGCCAGCAGTCCTTCGGTAGGCATGAACACTGAAGCTTTCTTT. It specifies CASSPSVGMNTEAFF.

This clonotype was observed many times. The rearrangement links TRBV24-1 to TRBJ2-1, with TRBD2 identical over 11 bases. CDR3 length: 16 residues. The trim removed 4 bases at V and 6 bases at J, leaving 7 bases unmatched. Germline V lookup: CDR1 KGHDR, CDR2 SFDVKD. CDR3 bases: TGTGCCACCAGTGACCCCACTAGCGGGAGTCGCAATGAGCAGTTCTTC. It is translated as CATSDPTSGSRNEQFF.

The CDR3 sequence is CSVEGGRNTEAFF. Written as DNA, the CDR3 is TGCAGCGTTGAGGGGGGGCGGAACACTGAAGCTTTCTTT. The chain has TRBV29-1 and TRBJ1-1; a weak D match, TRBD1 (6 bases). V gave up 3 bases and J gave up 1 base, with 9 bases separating them. The CDR3 has 13 residues. Germline CDR1 is SQVTM and CDR2 is ANQGSEA. Supplemented by reference TRBV29-1 and TRBJ1-1, the full variable domain reads SAVISQKPSRDICQRGTSLTIQCQVDSQVTMMFWYRQQPGQSLTLIATANQGSEATYESGFVIDKFPISRPNLTFSTLTVSNMSPEDSSIYLCSVEGGRNTEAFFGQGTRLTVV.

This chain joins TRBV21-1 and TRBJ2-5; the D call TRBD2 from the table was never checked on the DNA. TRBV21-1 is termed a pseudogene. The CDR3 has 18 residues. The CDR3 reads CASSKLSSSGSVGETQYF. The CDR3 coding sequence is TGTGCCAGCAGCAAATTATCGAGTAGCGGGAGCGTAGGAGAGACCCAGTACTTC.

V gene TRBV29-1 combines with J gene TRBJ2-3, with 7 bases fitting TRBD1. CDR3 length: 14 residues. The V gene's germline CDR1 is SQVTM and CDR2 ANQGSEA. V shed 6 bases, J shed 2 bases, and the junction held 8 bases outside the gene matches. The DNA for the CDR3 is TGCAGCGTAGACAACAGGGGAACCACAGATACGCAGTATTTT. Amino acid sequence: CSVDNRGTTDTQYF.

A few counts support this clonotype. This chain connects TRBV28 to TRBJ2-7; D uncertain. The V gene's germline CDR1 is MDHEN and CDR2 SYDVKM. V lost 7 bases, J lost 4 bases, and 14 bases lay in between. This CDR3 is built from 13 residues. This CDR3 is CASTSTEIYEQYF. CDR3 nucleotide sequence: TGTGCCAGCACCTCGACGGAGATATACGAGCAGTACTTC.

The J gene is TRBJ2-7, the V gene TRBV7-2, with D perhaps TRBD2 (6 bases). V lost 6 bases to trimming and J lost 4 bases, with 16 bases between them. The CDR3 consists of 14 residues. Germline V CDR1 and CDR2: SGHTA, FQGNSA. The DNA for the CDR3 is TGTGCCAGCAGTCGGGGGTCCACCGGTTACGAGCAGTACTTC. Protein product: CASSRGSTGYEQYF.

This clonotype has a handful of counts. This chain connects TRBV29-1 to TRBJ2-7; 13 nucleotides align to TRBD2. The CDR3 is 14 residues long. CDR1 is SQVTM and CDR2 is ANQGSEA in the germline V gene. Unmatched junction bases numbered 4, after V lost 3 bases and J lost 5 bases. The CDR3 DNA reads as TGCAGCGTTGATGAAGGGACTAGCGGGGACGAGCAGTACTTC. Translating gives CSVDEGTSGDEQYF.